The sequence of this T cell receptor beta chain was determined in a study of T cells after yellow fever vaccination. Overall study results and limits: Contamination by abundant bulk-population clonotypes could be present in FACS-sorted repertoires.

TCRdb re-called the 5' RACE reads with MiXCR, one entry per CDR3 protein. The sample lists some 600,000 distinct CDR3 sequences; 10% to 15% were seen once. J was trimmed by 1 base and V by 8 bases; bases with no gene match: 9. This CDR3 region has 14 residues. Germline V lookup: CDR1 SQVTM, CDR2 ANQGSEA. This clonotype came up a few times. Its target is not known. Material: PBMCs, obtained on the day of the yellow fever booster vaccination. The V call is TRBV29-1, the J call TRBJ2-5; 8 nucleotides match TRBD2. The receptor's source is a man younger than 40 who received the YFV17D yellow fever vaccine. CDR3 coding DNA: TGCAGCCAGACAACTACTAGCGGCCAAGAGACCCAGTACTTC. Protein: CSQTTTSGQETQYF.